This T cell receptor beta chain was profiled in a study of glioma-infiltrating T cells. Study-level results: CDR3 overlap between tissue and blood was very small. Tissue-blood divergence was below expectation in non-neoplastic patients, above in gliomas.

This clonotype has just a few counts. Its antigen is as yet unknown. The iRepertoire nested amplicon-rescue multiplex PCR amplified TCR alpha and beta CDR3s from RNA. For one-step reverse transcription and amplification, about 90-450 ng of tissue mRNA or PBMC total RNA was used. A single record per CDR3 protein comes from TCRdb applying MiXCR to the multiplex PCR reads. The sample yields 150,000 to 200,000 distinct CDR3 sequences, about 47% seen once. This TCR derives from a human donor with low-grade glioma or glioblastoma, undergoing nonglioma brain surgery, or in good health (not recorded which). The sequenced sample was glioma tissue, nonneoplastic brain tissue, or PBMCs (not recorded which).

CDR3 sequence: CASSGRPYNEQFF. The CDR3 DNA reads as TGTGCCAGCAGCGGCCGACCCTACAATGAGCAGTTCTTC. J is TRBJ2-1 and V is TRBV7-9; no firm D call. Per germline, CDR1 SEHNR and CDR2 FQNEAQ (reference sequence). This CDR3 region has 13 residues. Trimming removed 5 bases at V and 2 bases at J, with 7 bases between.